The 10 T cell receptor beta chains below were found in one sample sequenced in a study of T cell repertoires in cytomegalovirus infection. TCRdb reanalysed the reads using MiXCR and keeps one entry per CDR3 protein. Of about 470,000 distinct CDR3 sequences listed, roughly 42% were seen once; the top ten hold around 44%. These TCRs are of unknown antigen specificity. The sample consisted of cultured PBMCs, taken from culture after CMV antigen stimulation. The receptor set was obtained from a human donor in good health (CMV status not recorded). Some clones in this sample may be carry-over from other donors' samples.

The V call is TRBV7-2, the J call TRBJ2-2; 11 bases are shared with TRBD1. This CDR3 is built from 17 residues. V lost 4 bases, J lost 3 bases, and 7 bases stayed unmatched. From germline, CDR1 is SGHTA and CDR2 FQGNSA. CDR3 DNA sequence: TGTGCCAGCAGCTACCTATGGGGACAGGGGGACACCGGGGAGCTGTTTTTT. Protein: CASSYLWGQGDTGELFF.

This clonotype was recorded many times. This chain connects TRBV7-2 to TRBJ2-7; D gene unclear. Between the trimmed V and J ends, which lost 3 bases and 7 bases, there was a span of 10 bases. This CDR3 has 12 residues. In germline, CDR1 is SGHTA, CDR2 FQGNSA. For the CDR3, the DNA is TGTGCCAGCAGCTTTCCTCCACGAGAGCAGTACTTC. This translates into CASSFPPREQYF.

The chain has TRBV4-2 and TRBJ1-2; TRBD1 agrees at 8 bases. Germline CDR1 LGHNA, CDR2 YNFKEQ. The V and J ends lost 0 bases and 4 bases, in that order; junction bases with no gene match: 4. The CDR3 contains 15 residues. CDR3 nucleotides: TGTGCCAGCAGCCAAGATATGACAGGGGCCTATGGCTACACCTTC. Its translation is CASSQDMTGAYGYTF.

The chain uses TRBV7-2 and TRBJ2-7; 10 bases map to TRBD2. V dropped 5 bases and J dropped 1; count of bases not matched to a gene: 5. The CDR3 is 15 residues long. CDR1 and CDR2 from the germline V gene are SGHTA and FQGNSA. CDR3 sequence: CASSISGGSSYEQYF. In DNA, the CDR3 is TGTGCCAGCAGCATTAGCGGGGGGTCTTCCTACGAGCAGTACTTC.

V is TRBV29-1 and J is TRBJ2-5; perhaps TRBD2 as D (5 bases). Trimming pared 8 bases from V and 2 bases from J, leaving 9 bases between. CDR1 and CDR2 (germline): SQVTM, ANQGSEA. The CDR3 sequence is 11 residues long. The DNA for the CDR3 is TGCAGCCTACGAGGGCAAGAGACCCAGTACTTC. Encoded protein: CSLRGQETQYF.

This clonotype was detected a few times. The CDR3 sequence: CASRGGGLVREQYF. The CDR3 nucleotides are TGTGCCAGCAGGGGCGGCGGGCTAGTAAGAGAGCAGTACTTC. This chain links TRBV12-3 or TRBV12-4 with TRBJ2-7; the D gene is possibly TRBD2 (5 bases). This CDR3 contains 14 residues. V lost 6 bases, J lost 7 bases, and 19 bases lay in between.

The genes are TRBV7-9 and TRBJ1-4, with D possibly being TRBD1 (5 bases). CDR3 length equals 15 residues. Germline CDR1 is SEHNR and CDR2 is FQNEAQ (reference sequence). V lost 0 bases to trimming and J lost 8 bases, with 13 bases between them. CDR3: CASSLARQGGEKLFF. CDR3 DNA: TGTGCCAGCAGCTTAGCGCGGCAGGGAGGGGAAAAACTGTTTTTT.

This clonotype was seen more than once but under ten times. The genes are TRBV7-2 and TRBJ1-6, with D unclear. The CDR3 is 16 amino acids. Trimming took off 2 bases at V and 0 bases at J, with 8 bases between the two ends. Germline values: CDR1 SGHTA, CDR2 FQGNSA. CDR3 in amino acids: CASSLRWSSYNSPLHF. The DNA for the CDR3 is TGTGCCAGCAGCTTAAGGTGGAGCTCCTATAATTCACCCCTCCACTTT.

The V and J genes are TRBV20-1 and TRBJ2-2, with 9 positions matching TRBD2. The germline CDR1 and CDR2 sequences are DFQATT and SNEGSKA (reference sequence). V shed 4 bases and J 1 base; nucleotides not matched to a gene: 4. This CDR3 is built from 15 residues. The CDR3 protein is CSATSGGQNTGELFF. In nucleotides, the CDR3 is TGCAGTGCTACCAGCGGGGGGCAGAACACCGGGGAGCTGTTTTTT.

The chain links TRBV5-1 to TRBJ2-6; TRBD1 matches 7 bases. Germline values: CDR1 SGHRS, CDR2 YFSETQ. The CDR3 loop spans 15 amino acids. V gave up 2 bases and J gave up 2 bases; unmatched junction bases: 1. The CDR3 bases are TGCGCCAGCAGCTTCGGGACAGCTGGGGCCAACGTCCTGACTTTC. Translated: CASSFGTAGANVLTF. The whole variable domain, remainder taken from reference TRBV5-1 and TRBJ2-6, is KAGVTQTPRYLIKTRGQQVTLSCSPISGHRSVSWYQQTPGQGLQFLFEYFSETQRNKGNFPGRFSGRQFSNSRSEMNVSTLELGDSALYLCASSFGTAGANVLTFGAGSRLTVL.